A selection of T cell receptor beta chains follows, all from one sample in a study of Tregs in tolerant kidney transplant recipients. The method was immunoSEQ multiplex PCR; TCRdb's version includes in-frame clones alone and lacks a portion of them. The profile shows 50,000 to 65,000 clones, 80% to 90% of them singletons. Sequenced material: CD4+ T cells from blood (PBMCs), taken 6 months after the transplant. These receptors came from a human patient who received a combined kidney and bone marrow transplant. Some T cells may be the graft donor's. CDR3s include the opening cysteine and the closing phenylalanine or tryptophan. A D gene is named only where the DNA matches it firmly. Some rows have no size entry. The others give once, few or many, or a class for an expanded clone.

v_call	j_call	d_call	clone_size	cdr3_nt	cdr3_aa
TRBV7-6	TRBJ2-1	TRBD2	-	TGTGCCAGCAGCTGGGCGGGAGGTGGCAATGAGCAGTTCTTC	CASSWAGGGNEQFF
TRBV11-3	TRBJ2-5	TRBD2	-	TGTGCCAGCAGCTTAGTAGCGGGAGCGGAGACCCAGTACTTC	CASSLVAGAETQYF
TRBV5-1	TRBJ2-5	-	-	TGCGCCAGCAGCACCGGACTCGGCGAGGAGACCCAGTACTTC	CASSTGLGEETQYF
TRBV15	TRBJ2-7	-	-	TGTGCCACCAGCAGAGATACTACCGTCTCCTACGAGCAGTACTTC	CATSRDTTVSYEQYF
TRBV19	TRBJ2-3	-	-	TGTGCCAGTAGTACCGCAGGGGCGTGGAACACAGATACGCAGTATTTT	CASSTAGAWNTDTQYF
TRBV7-2	TRBJ2-6	-	few	TGTGCCAGCAGCTTAACTTCAGGGGACTCTGGGGCCAACGTCCTGACTTTC	CASSLTSGDSGANVLTF
TRBV11-2	TRBJ1-4	-	-	TGTGCCAGCAGCTTAGTCGGCGGTGCAACTAATGAAAAACTGTTTTTT	CASSLVGGATNEKLFF
TRBV11-2	TRBJ1-3	-	-	TGTGCCAGCAGCTTAGATCGGGGGTTCTCTGGAAACACCATATATTTT	CASSLDRGFSGNTIYF
TRBV6-6	TRBJ2-3	TRBD2	-	TGTGCCAGCAGACCCACTAGCGGGAGTTTCACAGATACGCAGTATTTT	CASRPTSGSFTDTQYF
TRBV5-1	TRBJ2-2	TRBD2	-	TGCGCCAGCAGACTGGGACTAGCGGGAGGATCACCCGGGGAGCTGTTTTTT	CASRLGLAGGSPGELFF
TRBV18	TRBJ1-4	-	-	TGTGCCAGCTCACCAGAGACAGCAACTAATGAAAAACTGTTTTTT	CASSPETATNEKLFF
TRBV7-2	TRBJ2-5	-	-	TGTGCCAGCAGCTCGAGCCCCGGGGAGACCCAGTACTTC	CASSSSPGETQYF
TRBV5-4	TRBJ2-7	TRBD2	-	TGTGCCAGCAGCTTCACCGTAGCGGGAGCGGGCGAGCAGTACTTC	CASSFTVAGAGEQYF
TRBV10-3	TRBJ2-2	TRBD2	-	TGTGCCATCAGGCCGGGACTAGCGGGTCCCGGGGAGCTGTTTTTT	CAIRPGLAGPGELFF
TRBV30	TRBJ1-3	-	-	TGTGCCTGGAGTGTGGAGAGCTCTGGAAACACCATATATTTT	CAWSVESSGNTIYF
TRBV7-2	TRBJ2-7	TRBD1	-	TGTGCCAGCAGCTCTTTGGGACAGGGGCCCTACGAGCAGTACTTC	CASSSLGQGPYEQYF
TRBV5-1	TRBJ2-3	TRBD2	-	TGCGCCAGCAGCTTCGCTCGACTAGCGGCCACAGATACGCAGTATTTT	CASSFARLAATDTQYF
TRBV7-7	TRBJ2-3	TRBD2	-	TGTGCCAGCAGCTTAGTGGGAGGGCCTTCAGATACGCAGTATTTT	CASSLVGGPSDTQYF
TRBV11-1	TRBJ2-3	-	-	TGTGCCAGCAGCTTAGCGGCTAGCACAGATACGCAGTATTTT	CASSLAASTDTQYF
TRBV2	TRBJ2-7	-	-	TGTGCCAGCAGCGCTCAGGTAACCTCTCCCTACGAGCAGTACTTC	CASSAQVTSPYEQYF
TRBV4-1	TRBJ1-1	-	-	TGCGCCAGCAGCCCTGCTGGGTGGAGGAACACTGAAGCTTTCTTT	CASSPAGWRNTEAFF
TRBV29-1	TRBJ2-2	TRBD2	-	TGCAGCGTCGCCGGGACTAGCGGGAGGAACACCGGGGAGCTGTTTTTT	CSVAGTSGRNTGELFF
TRBV4-2	TRBJ2-4	TRBD2	once	TGTGCCAGCAGCCAAGAGATAGCGGGAGCCAAAAACATTCAGTACTTC	CASSQEIAGAKNIQYF
TRBV5-1	TRBJ1-2	-	-	TGCGCCAGCAGCTTCGAAAGGGGCCGAGCTAACTATGGCTACACCTTC	CASSFERGRANYGYTF
TRBV5-1	TRBJ2-7	-	-	TGCGCCAGCAGCTCAAAGTGGTCAGGGATCTACGAGCAGTACTTC	CASSSKWSGIYEQYF
TRBV28	TRBJ1-2	TRBD1	-	TGTGCCAGCCTTACGACAGGGAACTATGGCTACACCTTC	CASLTTGNYGYTF
TRBV28	TRBJ1-1	-	-	TGTGCCAGCAGAATACAGGGTCCTGAAGCTTTCTTT	CASRIQGPEAFF
TRBV19	TRBJ2-7	TRBD1	-	TGTGCCAGTAGACAGACAGGGGGCAAAGTAAACGAGCAGTACTTC	CASRQTGGKVNEQYF
TRBV27	TRBJ2-1	TRBD1	-	TGTGCCAGCAGTCCTTGGACAGGATATGAGCAGTTCTTC	CASSPWTGYEQFF
TRBV5-1	TRBJ1-1	-	-	TGCGCCAGCAGCGGGGGGTGGGGGACTGAAGCTTTCTTT	CASSGGWGTEAFF
TRBV18	TRBJ1-1	TRBD1	-	TGTGCCAGCTCACCCCGGGACAGGGTGAACACTGAAGCTTTCTTT	CASSPRDRVNTEAFF
TRBV5-1	TRBJ1-1	-	-	TGCGCCAGCAGCTTGGGGGGCCATCTCGGACCGAACACTGAAGCTTTCTTT	CASSLGGHLGPNTEAFF
TRBV6-5	TRBJ1-2	-	-	TGTGCCAGCAGTTTGGACAGACTTTATGGCTACACCTTC	CASSLDRLYGYTF
TRBV18	TRBJ2-7	-	-	TGTGCCAGCTCTACCGGGATCCCCTACGAGCAGTACTTC	CASSTGIPYEQYF
TRBV20-1	TRBJ2-5	-	-	TGCAGTGGAGAAGTAAAAGAGACCCAGTACTTC	CSGEVKETQYF
TRBV5-1	TRBJ1-2	-	-	TGCGCCAGCAGATTGGATATCGTCAGGGGCTATGGCTACACCTTC	CASRLDIVRGYGYTF
TRBV29-1	TRBJ1-1	TRBD1	once	TGCAGCCTATCAGAGGGGGGGACAGGGATCACTGAAGCTTTCTTT	CSLSEGGTGITEAFF
TRBV7-2	TRBJ1-1	TRBD1	-	TGTGCCACCGGGAGAGGGACAGGGAACACTGAAGCTTTCTTT	CATGRGTGNTEAFF
TRBV27	TRBJ2-3	-	-	TGTGCCAGCAGTCGGTGGGATACGCAGTATTTT	CASSRWDTQYF
TRBV28	TRBJ1-2	TRBD1	-	TGTGCCAGCAGGGGACAGCATAACTATGGCTACACCTTC	CASRGQHNYGYTF
TRBV5-8	TRBJ1-1	-	-	TGTGCCAGCAGCTATAGCAGGGGCCCTGAAGCTTTCTTT	CASSYSRGPEAFF
TRBV28	TRBJ1-5	-	few	TGTGCCAGCAGTTTGGTTAGACAGCCCCAGCATTTT	CASSLVRQPQHF
TRBV5-6	TRBJ2-5	TRBD2	-	TGTGCCAGCAGCTTGGGGCTCACTAGCGGGAGCCGGGGAGAGACCCAGTACTTC	CASSLGLTSGSRGETQYF
TRBV9	TRBJ2-1	TRBD2	-	TGTGCCAGCAGCGTAGCGGGACTAGCTGGGTGGCAGTTCTTC	CASSVAGLAGWQFF
TRBV19	TRBJ1-6	-	-	TGTGCCAGTAGAGAGACCGGGGGGCTCCACTTT	CASRETGGLHF
TRBV19	TRBJ1-2	TRBD1	-	TGTGCCAGTAGAGACCGGGACAGGGTTTCTGGCTACACCTTC	CASRDRDRVSGYTF
TRBV5-1	TRBJ2-5	-	-	TGCGCCAGCAGCTCGGTGACTGAAGAGACCCAGTACTTC	CASSSVTEETQYF
TRBV28	TRBJ1-3	-	-	TGTGCCAGCAATTCAGGTTCCAGCTCTGGAAACACCATATATTTT	CASNSGSSSGNTIYF
TRBV28	TRBJ2-7	-	-	TGTGCCATCAACAATGCCTACGAGCAGTACTTC	CAINNAYEQYF
TRBV5-8	TRBJ2-3	TRBD2	-	TGTGCCAGCAGCCCCTGGACTAGCGGCTACACAGATACGCAGTATTTT	CASSPWTSGYTDTQYF
TRBV5-1	TRBJ1-1	TRBD1	-	TGCGCCAGCAGCCCCGCAGGGGGCCGGATTTCGAACACTGAAGCTTTCTTT	CASSPAGGRISNTEAFF
TRBV7-2	TRBJ2-1	TRBD2	-	TGTGCCAGCAGCTCCACTAGCGGGGGGGCAGGGTACAATGAGCAGTTCTTC	CASSSTSGGAGYNEQFF
TRBV6-5	TRBJ1-2	-	-	TGTGCCAGCAGTTATATGGACAGCCCTCGGGGCTACACCTTC	CASSYMDSPRGYTF
TRBV15	TRBJ1-6	-	-	TGTGCCACCAGCAGAGTTCCAGGGAGGTTCCATTCACCCCTCCACTTT	CATSRVPGRFHSPLHF
TRBV29-1	TRBJ2-1	TRBD2	once	TGCAGCGTTGATAGGAGGGGACTAGCGGGAGTTCACAATGAGCAGTTCTTC	CSVDRRGLAGVHNEQFF
TRBV7-9	TRBJ2-1	TRBD1	-	TGTGCCAGCAGTTACAGGGGAGACGATGAGCAGTTCTTC	CASSYRGDDEQFF